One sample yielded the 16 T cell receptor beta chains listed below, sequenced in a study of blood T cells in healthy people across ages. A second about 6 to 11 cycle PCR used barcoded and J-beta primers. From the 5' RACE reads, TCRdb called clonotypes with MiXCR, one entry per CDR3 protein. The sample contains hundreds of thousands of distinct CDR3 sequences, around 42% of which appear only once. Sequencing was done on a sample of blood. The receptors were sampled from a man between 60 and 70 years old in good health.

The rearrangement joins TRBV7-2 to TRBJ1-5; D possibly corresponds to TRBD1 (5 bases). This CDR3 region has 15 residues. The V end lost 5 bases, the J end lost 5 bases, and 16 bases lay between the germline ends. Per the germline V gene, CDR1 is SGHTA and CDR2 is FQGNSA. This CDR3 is CASSPWTGTDQPQHF. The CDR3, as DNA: TGTGCCAGCAGCCCCTGGACGGGGACTGATCAGCCCCAGCATTTT.

The CDR3 DNA sequence: TGTGCCAGCAGCTATGGACAGGGGGAAGGGGGACAGCGGTACTTC. Protein: CASSYGQGEGGQRYF. This chain connects TRBV12-3 or TRBV12-4 to TRBJ2-7; 10 bases are a match to TRBD1. The CDR3 has 15 amino acids. Losses at the gene ends were 6 bases for V and 12 bases for J; bases not matched to a gene: 17.

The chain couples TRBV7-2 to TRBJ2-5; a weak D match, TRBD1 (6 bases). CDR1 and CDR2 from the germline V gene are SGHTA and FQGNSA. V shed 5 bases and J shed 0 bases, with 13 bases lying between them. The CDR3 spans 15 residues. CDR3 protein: CASSKHQGYQETQYF. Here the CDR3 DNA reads TGTGCCAGCAGCAAACATCAGGGGTACCAAGAGACCCAGTACTTC.

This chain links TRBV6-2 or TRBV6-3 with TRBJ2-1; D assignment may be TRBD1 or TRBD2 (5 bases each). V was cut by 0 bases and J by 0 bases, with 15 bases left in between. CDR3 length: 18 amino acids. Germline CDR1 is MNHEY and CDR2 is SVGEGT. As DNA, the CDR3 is TGTGCCAGCAGTTACTCGATATATCGGGGCAGCTCCTACAATGAGCAGTTCTTC. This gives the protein CASSYSIYRGSSYNEQFF.

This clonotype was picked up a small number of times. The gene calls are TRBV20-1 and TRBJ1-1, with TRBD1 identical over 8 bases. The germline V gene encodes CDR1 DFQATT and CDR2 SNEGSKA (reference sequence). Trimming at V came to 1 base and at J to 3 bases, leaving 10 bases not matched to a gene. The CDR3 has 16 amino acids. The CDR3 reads CSARGGAGGSYTEAFF. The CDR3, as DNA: TGCAGTGCTAGAGGGGGGGCAGGGGGCTCGTACACTGAAGCTTTCTTT.

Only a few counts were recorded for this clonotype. The CDR3 protein is CATSRDFEGGAQYF. The CDR3 coding sequence is TGTGCCACCAGCAGAGATTTTGAGGGGGGAGCGCAGTATTTT. This chain uses TRBV15 with TRBJ2-3; D may match TRBD1 or TRBD2 (6 bases each). Germline V CDR1 and CDR2: LNHNV, YYDKDF (reference sequence). The CDR3 covers 14 residues. Trimming shortened V by 0 bases and J by 10 bases, and 14 bases separated the two germline ends.

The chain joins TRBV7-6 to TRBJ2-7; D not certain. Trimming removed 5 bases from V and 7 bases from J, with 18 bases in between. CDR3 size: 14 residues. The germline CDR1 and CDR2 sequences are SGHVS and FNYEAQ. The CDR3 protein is CASSLRTDSREQYF. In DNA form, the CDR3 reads TGTGCCAGCAGCCTCCGGACGGATTCAAGAGAGCAGTACTTC.

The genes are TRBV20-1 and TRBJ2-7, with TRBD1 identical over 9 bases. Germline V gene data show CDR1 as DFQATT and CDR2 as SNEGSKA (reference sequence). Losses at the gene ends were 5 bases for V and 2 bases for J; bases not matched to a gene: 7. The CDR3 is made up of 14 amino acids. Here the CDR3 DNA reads TGCAGTGCTGCCCGACAGGGGGTGACCTACGAGCAGTACTTC. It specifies CSAARQGVTYEQYF.

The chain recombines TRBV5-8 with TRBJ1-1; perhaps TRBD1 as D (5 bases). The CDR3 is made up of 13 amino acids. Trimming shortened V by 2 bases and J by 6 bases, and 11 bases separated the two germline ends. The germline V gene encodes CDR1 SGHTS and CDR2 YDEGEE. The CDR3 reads CASSFYEGPEAFF. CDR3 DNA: TGTGCCAGCAGCTTCTATGAGGGACCTGAAGCTTTCTTT.

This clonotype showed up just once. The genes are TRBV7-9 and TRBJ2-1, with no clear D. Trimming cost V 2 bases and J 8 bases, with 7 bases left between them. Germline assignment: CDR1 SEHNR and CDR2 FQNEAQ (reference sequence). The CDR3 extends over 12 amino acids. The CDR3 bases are TGTGCCAGCAGCTTAATAGTCGATGAGCAGTTCTTC. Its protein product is CASSLIVDEQFF.

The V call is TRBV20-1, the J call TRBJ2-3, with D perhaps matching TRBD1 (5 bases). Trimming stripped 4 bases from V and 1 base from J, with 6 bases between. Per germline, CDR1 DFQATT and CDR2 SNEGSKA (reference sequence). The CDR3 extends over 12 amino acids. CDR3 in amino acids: CSAKGGTDTQYF. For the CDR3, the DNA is TGCAGTGCTAAAGGGGGCACAGATACGCAGTATTTT.

CDR3 region: CASSQDPGSFANTGELFF. For the CDR3, the DNA is TGCGCCAGCAGCCAAGATCCCGGCAGTTTCGCGAACACCGGGGAGCTGTTTTTT. The genes are TRBV4-3 and TRBJ2-2; D call uncertain. This CDR3 is built from 18 residues. In germline, CDR1 is LGHNA, CDR2 YSLEER. V was trimmed by 0 bases and J by 0 bases, leaving 14 bases between them.

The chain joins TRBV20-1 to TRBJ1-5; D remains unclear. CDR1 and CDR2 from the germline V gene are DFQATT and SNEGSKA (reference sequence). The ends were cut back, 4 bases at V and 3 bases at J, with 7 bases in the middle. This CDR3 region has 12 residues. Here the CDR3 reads CSATRNNQPQHF. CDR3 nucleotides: TGCAGTGCTACCCGCAACAATCAGCCCCAGCATTTT.

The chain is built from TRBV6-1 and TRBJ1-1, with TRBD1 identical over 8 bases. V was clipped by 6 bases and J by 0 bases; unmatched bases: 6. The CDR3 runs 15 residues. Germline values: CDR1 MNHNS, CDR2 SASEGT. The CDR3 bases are TGTGCCAGCAGCCTCCACAGGGGGATGAACACTGAAGCTTTCTTT. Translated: CASSLHRGMNTEAFF.

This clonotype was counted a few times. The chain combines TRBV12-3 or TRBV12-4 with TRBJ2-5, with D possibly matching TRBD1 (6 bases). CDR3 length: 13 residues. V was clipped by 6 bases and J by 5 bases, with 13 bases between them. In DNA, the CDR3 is TGTGCCAGCAGCTCCACAAGGGGGGAGACCCAGTACTTC. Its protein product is CASSSTRGETQYF.

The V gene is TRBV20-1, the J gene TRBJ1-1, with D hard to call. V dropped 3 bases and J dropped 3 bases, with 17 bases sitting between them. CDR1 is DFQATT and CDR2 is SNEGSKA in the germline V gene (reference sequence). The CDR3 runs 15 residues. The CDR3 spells CSARGSGVFDTEAFF. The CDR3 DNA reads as TGCAGTGCTAGGGGATCCGGAGTTTTCGACACTGAAGCTTTCTTT.